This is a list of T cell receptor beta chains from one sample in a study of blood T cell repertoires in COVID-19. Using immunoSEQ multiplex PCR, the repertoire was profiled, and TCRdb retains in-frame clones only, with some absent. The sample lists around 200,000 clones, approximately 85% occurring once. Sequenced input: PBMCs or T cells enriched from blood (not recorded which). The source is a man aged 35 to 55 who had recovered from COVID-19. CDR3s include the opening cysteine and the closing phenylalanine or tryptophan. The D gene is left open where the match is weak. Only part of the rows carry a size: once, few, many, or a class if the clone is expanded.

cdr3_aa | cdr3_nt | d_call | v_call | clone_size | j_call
CSALGVGTQYF | TGCAGTGCCCTAGGGGTTGGTACGCAGTATTTT | . | TRBV20-1 | . | TRBJ2-3
CATLSRDRDYSPLHF | TGTGCCACTCTATCCAGGGACAGGGACTATTCACCCCTCCACTTT | TRBD1 | TRBV7-2 | . | TRBJ1-6
CAISKDGGTDTQYF | TGTGCCATCAGTAAAGACGGAGGCACAGATACGCAGTATTTT | . | TRBV10-3 | . | TRBJ2-3
CASSPRDRARDTQYF | TGTGCCAGCTCACCACGGGACAGGGCCAGAGATACGCAGTATTTT | TRBD1 | TRBV18 | . | TRBJ2-3
CASYSRQSYGYTF | TGTGCCAGCTACAGCAGGCAGAGCTATGGCTACACCTTC | . | TRBV18 | . | TRBJ1-2
CASSLNPSDEQYF | TGCGCCAGCAGCTTGAATCCGTCTGACGAGCAGTACTTC | . | TRBV5-1 | few | TRBJ2-7
CSVEGGPLNTEAFF | TGCAGCGTTGAGGGTGGGCCTTTAAACACTGAAGCTTTCTTT | . | TRBV29-1 | . | TRBJ1-1
CASAGADGYTF | TGTGCATCCGCAGGGGCGGATGGCTACACCTTC | . | TRBV24-1 | . | TRBJ1-2
CASRRTGVTGELFF | TGTGCCAGCAGGCGGACAGGGGTAACCGGGGAGCTGTTTTTT | TRBD1 | TRBV6-5 | . | TRBJ2-2
CASSFNRLNSPLHF | TGTGCCAGCAGTTTTAATCGACTGAATTCACCCCTCCACTTT | . | TRBV27 | . | TRBJ1-6
CASSILVSGGDNEQFF | TGTGCCAGTAGTATCTTAGTAAGCGGGGGAGACAATGAGCAGTTCTTC | TRBD2 | TRBV19 | . | TRBJ2-1
CASSEEGPPTEAFF | TGTGCCAGCAGTGAGGAGGGACCCCCCACTGAAGCTTTCTTT | . | TRBV6-1 | . | TRBJ1-1
CSASYIRGTAPQETQYF | TGCAGTGCTAGTTACATTCGGGGGACGGCACCGCAAGAGACCCAGTACTTC | . | TRBV20-1 | . | TRBJ2-5
CASSGRGRLNEKLFF | TGTGCCAGCAGCGGCCGAGGTCGATTAAATGAAAAACTGTTTTTT | . | TRBV6-5 | . | TRBJ1-4
CASSLGGLGEKLFF | TGTGCCAGCAGTTTAGGGGGGTTAGGTGAAAAACTGTTTTTT | . | TRBV28 | . | TRBJ1-4
CAWSVLGQGGPGYTF | TGTGCCTGGAGTGTACTGGGACAGGGGGGACCCGGCTACACCTTC | TRBD1 | TRBV30 | . | TRBJ1-2
CASTAAPEAPEAFF | TGTGCCAGCACCGCAGCACCGGAGGCTCCTGAAGCTTTCTTT | . | TRBV4-2 | . | TRBJ1-1
CASSPTGQGTGELFF | TGTGCCAGCAGCCCAACCGGACAGGGAACCGGGGAGCTGTTTTTT | TRBD1 | TRBV11-3 | . | TRBJ2-2
CASSLTTDSPYEQYF | TGTGCCAGCAGTTTAACGACCGACAGTCCCTACGAGCAGTACTTC | . | TRBV28 | . | TRBJ2-7
CAWDSTGNSPLHF | TGTGCCTGGGACAGTACAGGGAATTCACCCCTCCACTTT | . | TRBV30 | . | TRBJ1-6
CASSSQGNGNTIYF | TGTGCCAGTAGTTCCCAGGGTAACGGAAACACCATATATTTT | . | TRBV19 | once | TRBJ1-3
CASSFYLVKNYEQYF | TGTGCCAGCAGCTTTTACTTGGTCAAAAATTACGAGCAGTACTTC | . | TRBV5-8 | . | TRBJ2-7
CATSAPSSQGDYGYTF | TGTGCCACCAGCGCCCCCTCGTCGCAGGGGGACTATGGCTACACCTTC | TRBD1 | TRBV15 | . | TRBJ1-2
CASSLDSATKAFF | TGCGCCAGCAGTCTGGACAGTGCGACGAAAGCTTTCTTT | . | TRBV5-1 | . | TRBJ1-1
CATSDSQFYGYTF | TGTGCCACCAGTGATAGTCAGTTCTATGGCTACACCTTC | . | TRBV24-1 | once | TRBJ1-2
CASSLGSRYGYTF | TGTGCCAGCAGTTTGGGCAGCCGCTATGGCTACACCTTC | . | TRBV12-3/TRBV12-4 | . | TRBJ1-2
CASRLTGTDTQYF | TGTGCCAGCCGTTTAACGGGGACAGATACGCAGTATTTT | . | TRBV6-4 | few | TRBJ2-3
CASSLAGPISNEQYF | TGTGCCAGCAGTCTAGCGGGACCCATCTCCAACGAGCAGTACTTC | TRBD2 | TRBV5-4 | . | TRBJ2-7
CASSFRVTSGANTGELFF | TGTGCCAGCAGTTTCAGGGTAACTAGCGGGGCGAACACCGGGGAGCTGTTTTTT | TRBD2 | TRBV27 | . | TRBJ2-2
CASSESPQTHEQYF | TGCGCCAGCAGTGAAAGTCCACAAACCCACGAGCAGTACTTC | . | TRBV10-1 | . | TRBJ2-7
CASSTGIFYGYTF | TGTGCCAGCTCCACAGGGATTTTCTATGGCTACACCTTC | . | TRBV25-1 | . | TRBJ1-2
CASSPFGTGTSRFLEQYF | TGCGCCAGCAGCCCCTTCGGGACAGGGACTTCAAGGTTCCTCGAGCAGTACTTC | TRBD1 | TRBV5-1 | . | TRBJ2-7
CASSPFGGVLGGYTF | TGTGCCAGCAGTCCATTCGGAGGAGTACTTGGTGGCTACACCTTC | . | TRBV27 | . | TRBJ1-2
CASGTPEKLFF | TGTGCCAGCGGGACACCGGAAAAACTGTTTTTT | . | TRBV2 | . | TRBJ1-4
CASREGDSSYEQYF | TGCGCCAGCAGAGAGGGGGATAGTTCCTACGAGCAGTACTTC | . | TRBV5-1 | . | TRBJ2-7
CASLTGTSVWHEQFF | TGTGCCAGTCTAACCGGGACTAGCGTCTGGCATGAGCAGTTCTTC | TRBD2 | TRBV2 | . | TRBJ2-1
CASSLRGLAGTDTQYF | TGTGCCAGCAGCCTGAGGGGACTAGCGGGAACAGATACGCAGTATTTT | TRBD2 | TRBV14 | . | TRBJ2-3
CASSLGGPNEQFF | TGTGCCAGCAGCTTAGGGGGGCCTAATGAGCAGTTCTTC | . | TRBV7-9 | . | TRBJ2-1
CSVEKGAFTDTQYF | TGCAGCGTTGAAAAAGGGGCTTTCACAGATACGCAGTATTTT | . | TRBV29-1 | . | TRBJ2-3
CAISELGDEQYF | TGTGCCATCAGTGAATTAGGGGACGAGCAGTACTTC | . | TRBV10-3 | . | TRBJ2-7
CASMDRGRTEKLFF | TGTGCCAGCATGGACAGGGGGCGGACTGAAAAACTGTTTTTT | TRBD1 | TRBV6-5 | hyperexpanded | TRBJ1-4
CASSLGQDRTDTQYF | TGCGCCAGCAGCTTAGGACAGGACCGCACAGATACGCAGTATTTT | TRBD1 | TRBV5-1 | . | TRBJ2-3
CATSRDTGEQYF | TGTGCCACCAGCAGAGACACGGGCGAGCAGTACTTC | . | TRBV15 | once | TRBJ2-7
CASSTNLSIAGAPREQFF | TGTGCCAGTAGTACGAACTTATCAATAGCGGGAGCGCCGCGTGAGCAGTTCTTC | TRBD2 | TRBV19 | . | TRBJ2-1
CASIDRDRGYNEQFF | TGCGCCAGTATTGACCGGGACAGGGGCTACAATGAGCAGTTCTTC | TRBD1 | TRBV5-1 | . | TRBJ2-1
CASSKERRDSNNEQFF | TGTGCCAGCAGCAAAGAGCGCCGGGACAGTAACAATGAGCAGTTCTTC | . | TRBV21-1 | . | TRBJ2-1